This entry features one T cell receptor (beta chain) sequence. What this receptor recognizes is not known. No much larger clone is present one base from it, and per-base qualities are unavailable. The CDR3 numbers 15 residues from cysteine through phenylalanine. Solely the CDR3 DNA is kept, with 45 bases framed from the first base. CDR1 LGHDT and CDR2 YNNKEL are derived from the germline V gene (reference sequence). The V and J ends are trimmed by 5 bases and 0 bases, leaving 11 bases between them. High-throughput TCR beta sequencing profiled peripheral blood CD8+ and CD4+ T cells from healthy donors, Susac syndrome patients and multiple sclerosis patients. The multiple sclerosis controls were treatment-naive patients who had stable or active relapsing-remitting disease and met the revised McDonald criteria. Bulk CD8+ and CD4+ T cells were purified by magnetic negative isolation, while CD8+ TEMRA cells were enriched using FACS. Blood was collected in EDTA tubes and processed within 24 hours, with PBMCs isolated through density gradient centrifugation. PBMCs intended for TCR sequencing were frozen in liquid nitrogen and were later thawed in a 37 degrees C water bath. Purity of sorted or isolated CD4+, CD8+ and CD8+ TEMRA cells was at least 90%.

The sample belongs to a study of CD8 T cells in Susac syndrome (dated by TCRdb to the late 2010s). At the level of the whole study: Whether CD8+ T cell activation and differentiation in Susac syndrome was antigen driven was tested using repertoire sequencing. Clonality of the CD8+ T cell repertoire was compared between more than 9 healthy donors, about 14 Susac syndrome patients and some 15 multiple sclerosis patients.

Beyond this particular receptor, the publication reports: The study acknowledged that relatively few individuals were included in the TCR sequencing and HLA analysis.

RNA was extracted using the RNeasy kit, and roughly 0.5 to 1 ug of the RNA was reverse transcribed with random hexamers. The immunoSEQ multiplex PCR assay, which covers 54 Vbeta and 13 Jbeta segments, was used to amplify TCR beta CDR3 regions. PCR amplification bias was corrected using a synthetic template baseline for primer optimization and computational correction. On the study's bioinformatics: Reads were assigned to V, D and J genes according to IMGT and analyzed in immunoSEQ Analyzer, with only productive sequences retained. To calculate clonality, Shannon entropy was normalized by log2 of the number of productive unique sequences and then subtracted from one. For each patient and control, public and private clones were evaluated among the 100 most prevalent clones. Clones were defined as Susac-specific if absent from the healthy and MS cohorts, from some 1,000 published viral clones and from other ImmuneACCESS disease sequences. Starting from the raw public reads, TCRdb applied fastp trimming at Q25, assembled clones with MiXCR and retained in-frame beta chains. Every CDR3 protein is listed once, alongside the most common genes and DNA of its rows. The V and J calls were not made by the authors but by TCRdb's processing. A total of about 290,000 distinct CDR3 sequences appear in this sample, over 75% of them only once. The ten largest clonotypes hold around 0.2% of the sample.

This receptor was obtained from a human donor with multiple sclerosis. Material for sequencing was CD8+ T cells from PBMCs. Recombination linked TRBV3-1 to TRBJ1-3; the D gene cannot be resolved reliably. The CDR3 in this case is CASSADGSSGNTIYF. The DNA sequence follows: TGTGCCAGCAGCGCGGACGGGAGCTCTGGAAACACCATATATTTT.